These 3 T cell receptor beta chains originate from one sample sequenced in a study of T cell responses to AZD1222 COVID-19 vaccine. Data came from immunoSEQ multiplex PCR; TCRdb stores just in-frame clones and leaves some out. The sample shows some 86,000 clones, almost 80% of them seen only once. The sequenced sample was peripheral blood, obtained on day 0 of AZD1222 vaccination. The receptors here all came from an adult in good health.

The chain couples TRBV27 to TRBJ2-7, with D perhaps matching TRBD2 (5 bases). CDR1 and CDR2 from the germline V gene are MNHEY and SMNVEV (reference sequence). This CDR3 is built from 13 residues. Trimming pared 0 bases from V and 2 bases from J, leaving 5 bases between. The CDR3 sequence: CASSLSRAYEQYF. DNA of the CDR3: TGTGCCAGCAGTTTATCGCGGGCCTACGAGCAGTACTTC.

This chain joins TRBV6-6 and TRBJ2-2; a possible D gene is TRBD1 (5 bases). The V gene lost 6 bases and the J gene lost 10 bases, with 24 bases spanning the gap. Germline assignment: CDR1 MNHNY and CDR2 SVGAGI (reference sequence). CDR3 length: 16 residues. In DNA form, the CDR3 reads TGTGCCAGCAGCTACCGGCACAGGCCCCAGGAAGAGGAGCTGTTTTTT. Amino acids: CASSYRHRPQEEELFF.

The chain employs TRBV14 and TRBJ2-1; TRBD2 aligns across 12 bases. The trim removed 5 bases at V and 1 base at J, leaving 3 bases unmatched. The CDR3 length is 16 residues. CDR1 is SGHDN, CDR2 FVKESK, per germline. CDR3: CASSRLAGVSYNEQFF. Written as DNA, the CDR3 is TGTGCCAGCAGCAGACTAGCGGGGGTTTCCTACAATGAGCAGTTCTTC.